Here is one T cell receptor (beta chain) with its context. This sample was included in a study of blood T cell repertoires in COVID-19. Study context: The United States, Italy and Spain supplied acute and convalescent COVID-19 samples. The cDNA or gDNA used as material had been derived from T cells, B-cell-depleted T cells, or PBMCs.

Enrolment of Seattle patients took place during active infection, and they were followed longitudinally. Germline CDR1 SGHRS, CDR2 YFSETQ. The ends lost 2 bases at V and 2 bases at J; junction bases unmatched: 6. The CDR3 contains 16 residues. In the original workflow: How many nucleated cells were present was estimated from reference gene primer amplification. Profiling relied on immunoSEQ multiplex PCR, and the TCRdb table lists in-frame clones only, not all of them. V, J and clone size are those of that table, while D and trimming were read from the DNA. Here the sample spans tens of thousands of clones, 75% to 90% being singletons.

J is TRBJ2-5 and V is TRBV5-1; 10 bases map to TRBD1. Sequenced input: peripheral blood. This TCR came from a man older than 75 with COVID-19, enrolled during active disease. CDR3 amino acids: CASSFGGQGFQETQYF. The CDR3 nucleotides read TGCGCCAGCAGCTTTGGGGGACAGGGGTTTCAAGAGACCCAGTACTTC. The whole variable domain, filled in from reference TRBV5-1 and TRBJ2-5, reads KAGVTQTPRYLIKTRGQQVTLSCSPISGHRSVSWYQQTPGQGLQFLFEYFSETQRNKGNFPGRFSGRQFSNSRSEMNVSTLELGDSALYLCASSFGGQGFQETQYFGPGTRLLVL.